Below are 17 T cell receptor beta chains sequenced from a single sample in a study of T cells after yellow fever vaccination. Using its own MiXCR run on the 5' RACE reads, TCRdb lists one record per CDR3 protein. This table holds about 30,000 distinct CDR3 sequences, 6.3% found once. The material was PBMCs, either bulk or a sorted T-cell subset (CD4+, CD8+, memory, or dextramer-sorted; not recorded which), obtained on the day of the yellow fever booster vaccination. The receptors originated from a man aged 25 to 40 who received the YFV17D yellow fever vaccine.

This clonotype was seen ten or more times. The DNA for the CDR3 is TGTGCCAGCAGCGGAGATTACACCGGGGAGCTGTTTTTT. Its translation: CASSGDYTGELFF. This chain connects TRBV27 to TRBJ2-2; D is ambiguous. The CDR3 is 13 amino acids. Between the trimmed V and J ends, which lost 6 bases and 3 bases, there was a span of 8 bases. The V gene's germline CDR1 is MNHEY and CDR2 SMNVEV (reference sequence).

In its sample, this clonotype was seen many times. CDR3 amino acids: CASSLALGTYEQYF. CDR3 sequence (DNA): TGTGCCAGCAGTTTAGCCCTTGGCACCTACGAGCAGTACTTC. V gene TRBV12-3 or TRBV12-4 combines with J gene TRBJ2-7; no firm D call. The germline V and J ends were trimmed by 0 bases and 2 bases, with 8 bases remaining between them. This CDR3 region has 14 residues.

This clonotype has just a few counts. The chain carries TRBV7-8 and TRBJ2-7, with 10 bases fitting TRBD1. The CDR3 length is 15 residues. J was trimmed by 3 bases and V by 2 bases; bases with no gene match: 4. CDR1 SGHVS and CDR2 FQNEAQ come from the germline V gene. The CDR3 here is CASSLSGQGGYEQYF. DNA for the CDR3: TGTGCCAGCAGCTTATCCGGACAGGGGGGCTACGAGCAGTACTTC.

Judged by abundance, this clonotype is medium-sized. The chain employs TRBV27 and TRBJ2-7, with 8 bases matching TRBD2. This CDR3 contains 14 residues. V shed 2 bases, J shed 5 bases, and the junction held 5 bases outside the gene matches. Germline V gene data show CDR1 as MNHEY and CDR2 as SMNVEV (reference sequence). CDR3 sequence: CASSLAGGGDEQYF. In DNA, the CDR3 is TGTGCCAGCAGTTTAGCGGGAGGCGGGGACGAGCAGTACTTC.

At least ten counts were recorded for this clonotype. V usage is TRBV3-1 and J usage is TRBJ2-7; TRBD2 is a possible D gene (6 bases). This CDR3 has 13 amino acids. Germline V gene lookup returns CDR1 LGHDT and CDR2 YNNKEL (reference sequence). V lost 1 base, J lost 4 bases, and 8 bases lay in between. The CDR3 here is CASSQGGIYEQYF. The CDR3 DNA reads TGTGCCAGCAGCCAAGGCGGGATTTACGAGCAGTACTTC.

This clonotype has a count of ten or more. CDR3 sequence: CASSYSGPPDYTF. The CDR3 bases are TGTGCCAGCAGTTACTCGGGCCCTCCGGACTACACCTTC. The chain has TRBV6-5 and TRBJ1-2; D unclear. The CDR3 has 13 residues. The V end lost 0 bases, the J end lost 10 bases, and 12 bases lay between the germline ends. Germline CDR1 reads MNHEY; CDR2 reads SVGAGI.

A remark on this clonotype: It may be a read error: a sequence one base away is much more abundant. The CDR3 DNA is TGTGCCAGCAGCTTCAGGGTAGAAACGCAGTATTTT. As protein: CASSFRVETQYF. The chain links TRBV7-2 to TRBJ2-3; D perhaps matches TRBD1 (5 bases). From germline, CDR1 is SGHTA and CDR2 FQGNSA. The CDR3 runs 12 residues. Trimming took 3 bases from V and 9 from J, leaving 10 bases between them.

The chain couples TRBV3-1 to TRBJ2-1, with 7 bases fitting TRBD2. Unmatched junction bases numbered 22, after V lost 10 bases and J lost 4 bases. Per the germline V gene, CDR1 is LGHDT and CDR2 is YNNKEL (reference sequence). The CDR3 spans 18 residues. CDR3 loop: CAICFGLVGGPRYNEQFF. CDR3 DNA sequence: TGTGCCATCTGTTTTGGACTAGTGGGAGGGCCTCGGTACAATGAGCAGTTCTTC.

This clonotype was found a few times. The chain is built from TRBV11-2 and TRBJ2-1; D is tentatively TRBD1 or TRBD2 (7 bases each). Germline V gene sequence: CDR1 SGHAT, CDR2 FQNNGV. V was clipped by 5 bases and J by 10 bases, with 12 bases between them. CDR3 length: 12 residues. CDR3 coding DNA: TGTGCCAGCAGCATCAGGGGGGGCGAGCAGTTCTTC. It is translated as CASSIRGGEQFF.

This clonotype was observed many times. The V and J genes are TRBV19 and TRBJ2-7; 14 positions match TRBD2. Germline lookup yields CDR1 LNHDA and CDR2 SQIVND (reference sequence). J lost 8 bases, V lost 5 bases, and 5 bases had no gene match. This CDR3 spans 14 amino acids. CDR3 residues: CASSAGLAGAKQYF. For the CDR3, the DNA is TGTGCCAGTAGTGCGGGACTAGCGGGAGCTAAGCAGTACTTC.

In this sample, this clonotype turned up a few times. For the CDR3, the DNA is TGCAGTGCCCCGGGGCGGGAGAGAGTAAGGAATGAGCAGTTCTTC. Protein: CSAPGRERVRNEQFF. The rearrangement links TRBV20-1 to TRBJ2-1, with TRBD2 matching 7 bases. Germline CDR1 is DFQATT and CDR2 is SNEGSKA (reference sequence). This CDR3 has 15 amino acids. V shed 6 bases and J 7 bases; nucleotides not matched to a gene: 15.

This clonotype was recorded a few times. The chain employs TRBV9 and TRBJ2-7; D not resolved. The length of the CDR3 is 15 residues. Germline loops: CDR1 SGDLS, CDR2 YYNGEE. With 0 bases removed from V and 0 bases from J, the gap between germline ends came to 10 bases. The CDR3 reads CASSVGVQNSYEQYF. The CDR3 DNA is TGTGCCAGCAGCGTAGGGGTACAGAACTCCTACGAGCAGTACTTC.

This clonotype was counted at least ten times. One end of the junction does not line up with germline, which may come from a read error. The chain joins TRBV7-7 to TRBJ2-3; tentative D call: TRBD1 (6 bases). Germline V lookup: CDR1 SSHAT, CDR2 FNYEAQ (reference sequence). This CDR3 is 16 amino acids long. Written as DNA, the CDR3 is TGTGCTAGCAGCCCCGGGACAATACTCTCCCCAGATACGCAGTATTTT. Its translation is CASSPGTILSPDTQYF.

The table lists this clonotype with many counts. The V call is TRBV7-6, the J call TRBJ2-5; 11 nucleotides line up with TRBD1. V trimming: 5 bases; J trimming: 7 bases; junction bases outside the gene matches: 12. CDR3 length equals 16 residues. In germline, CDR1 is SGHVS, CDR2 FNYEAQ. The CDR3 loop is CASSSGTGGARGTQYF. In DNA form, the CDR3 reads TGTGCCAGCAGCAGCGGGACAGGGGGAGCCCGGGGGACCCAGTACTTC.

There are many counts of this clonotype. The V and J genes are TRBV21-1 and TRBJ1-1; the table's D call, TRBD1, was not checked against the DNA. TRBV21-1 is termed a pseudogene. This CDR3 spans 16 amino acids. The CDR3 loop reads CASSKDGSAPYGEAFF. CDR3 nucleotides: TGTGCCAGCAGCAAAGACGGGTCGGCCCCATATGGCGAAGCTTTCTTT.

This clonotype showed up many times. The chain joins TRBV3-1 to TRBJ2-5; D remains unclear. Germline V lookup: CDR1 LGHDT, CDR2 YNNKEL (reference sequence). The germline V and J ends were trimmed by 4 bases and 5 bases, with 11 bases remaining between them. CDR3 length equals 13 residues. The CDR3 DNA reads TGTGCCAGCAGCCCCCCAGCAAGGGAGACCCAGTACTTC. Encoded protein: CASSPPARETQYF.

This clonotype was seen ten or more times. The V gene is TRBV5-6, the J gene TRBJ1-5, with D uncertain. From germline, CDR1 is SGHDT and CDR2 YYEEEE. Trimming removed 0 bases from V and 9 bases from J, with 10 bases in between. This CDR3 spans 13 amino acids. This CDR3 reads CASSLEREGPQHF. DNA of the CDR3: TGTGCCAGCAGCTTGGAACGTGAGGGGCCCCAGCATTTT.